This entry lists 31 T cell receptor beta chains sequenced from one sample in a study of PD-1 blockade in classical Hodgkin lymphoma (TCRdb year 2020). Libraries came from the immunoSEQ multiplex PCR assay. Imported from immuneACCESS, the table was reduced by TCRdb to in-frame sequences with V and J called. These copies leave out some clones; in studies compared against another copy, an unresolved V gene accounts for under half, and the cause of the remainder is not known. Counted in this sample were tens of thousands of clones; 60% to 80% of them appeared once. Roughly a fifth of the sample comes from the top ten. The time point label here, explained by the study, means: cycle 4 day 1 (C4D1), after less than seven weeks of nivolumab. Every trial patient had relapsed after autologous stem cell transplantation, and cohorts A, B and C differed in prior brentuximab vedotin exposure. The source was peripheral blood mononuclear cells (PBMCs), collected before the fourth cycle of nivolumab. Receptors originate from a human donor with classical Hodgkin lymphoma.

This rearrangement joins TRBV19 to TRBJ1-5; possible D gene TRBD1, 6 bases. Germline-derived CDR1 and CDR2 are LNHDA and SQIVND (reference sequence). V dropped 5 bases and J dropped 0 bases, with 17 bases sitting between them. The length of the CDR3 is 17 residues. The CDR3 region is CASSDLQGRNSNQPQHF. CDR3 in DNA: TGTGCCAGTAGTGACCTACAGGGAAGGAATAGCAATCAGCCCCAGCATTTT.

CDR3 sequence: CASSWAGRAVAEAFF. DNA for the CDR3: TGTGCCAGCAGCTGGGCCGGACGAGCGGTCGCTGAAGCTTTCTTT. J is TRBJ1-1 and V is TRBV13; D is uncertain. V lost 4 bases and J 6 bases, leaving 18 bases between the germline ends. Germline V gene sequence: CDR1 PRHDT, CDR2 FYEKMQ (reference sequence). This CDR3 region has 15 residues.

The table lists this clone with a count of one. The chain has TRBV30 and TRBJ1-5; 7 bases are shared with TRBD1. V was pared by 1 base and J by 1 base, with 1 base of the junction left unmatched. The CDR3 loop spans 14 amino acids. From germline, CDR1 is GTSNPN and CDR2 SVGIG (reference sequence). CDR3 residues: CAWSGTGSNQPQHF. Written as DNA, the CDR3 is TGTGCCTGGAGTGGGACAGGAAGCAATCAGCCCCAGCATTTT.

This clone is labeled as medium-sized. CDR3 amino acids: CASSHRTGPTNTEAFF. In DNA form, the CDR3 reads TGTGCCAGTAGTCATCGGACAGGGCCTACAAACACTGAAGCTTTCTTT. The chain is built from TRBV19 and TRBJ1-1; 8 bases map to TRBD1. V gave up 5 bases and J gave up 2 bases; unmatched junction bases: 10. This CDR3 is 16 amino acids long. Germline V gene data show CDR1 as LNHDA and CDR2 as SQIVND (reference sequence). The whole variable domain, filled in from reference TRBV19 and TRBJ1-1, reads DGGITQSPKYLFRKEGQNVTLSCEQNLNHDAMYWYRQDPGQGLRLIYYSQIVNDFQKGDIAEGYSVSREKKESFPLTVTSAQKNPTAFYLCASSHRTGPTNTEAFFGQGTRLTVV.

This chain uses TRBV10-3 with TRBJ1-1; 8 bases line up with TRBD1. Germline CDR1 and CDR2: ENHRY and SYGVKD. There are 16 residues in the CDR3. V lost 10 bases and J lost 3; bases outside the gene matches: 16. The CDR3 protein is CATSSFRQGRDTEAFF. In DNA, the CDR3 is TGTGCCACCTCATCTTTTAGACAGGGGAGGGACACTGAAGCTTTCTTT.

The J gene is TRBJ1-3, the V gene TRBV28, with D possibly being TRBD1 (5 bases). This CDR3 comprises 15 residues. The germline V and J ends were trimmed by 1 base and 1 base, with 8 bases remaining between them. The germline V gene encodes CDR1 MDHEN and CDR2 SYDVKM. The CDR3 reads CASSLSGSSGNTIYF. The DNA of the CDR3 is TGTGCCAGCAGTTTATCAGGGTCTTCTGGAAACACCATATATTTT.

CDR3 loop: CASSLSNNEQFF. CDR3 sequence (DNA): TGTGCCAGCAGTCTTAGCAACAATGAGCAGTTCTTC. The chain has TRBV6-6 and TRBJ2-1; D gene ambiguous. The V gene's germline CDR1 is MNHNY and CDR2 SVGAGI (reference sequence). This CDR3 is built from 12 residues. Deletions cut 5 bases from V and 5 bases from J, with 7 bases between.

J is TRBJ2-7 and V is TRBV5-1; no clear D. This CDR3 spans 12 amino acids. V dropped 4 bases and J dropped 0 bases, with 5 bases sitting between them. Germline CDR1 reads SGHRS; CDR2 reads YFSETQ. DNA of the CDR3: TGCGCCAGCAGCCTCGTCTCCTACGAGCAGTACTTC. Amino acid sequence: CASSLVSYEQYF.

The J gene is TRBJ2-3, the V gene TRBV11-3; D gene ambiguous. The V end was cut by 6 bases, the J end by 2 bases, with 3 bases between. The CDR3 has 11 residues. In germline, CDR1 is SGHNT, CDR2 YENEEA. In nucleotides, the CDR3 is TGTGCCAGCAGTTTCACAGATACGCAGTATTTT. Residues: CASSFTDTQYF.

Here the CDR3 DNA reads TGTGCCAGCAAGGGCGGTGGTCCTTACAATGAGCAGTTCTTC. This encodes CASKGGGPYNEQFF. This chain links TRBV28 with TRBJ2-1; D unclear. With 7 bases removed from V and 4 bases from J, the gap between germline ends came to 14 bases. Germline V lookup: CDR1 MDHEN, CDR2 SYDVKM. This CDR3 has 14 residues.

The chain is built from TRBV6-1 and TRBJ2-1, with a possible D match to TRBD1 (5 bases). This CDR3 is 11 amino acids long. V was shortened by 6 bases and J by 8 bases, with 8 bases between the two germline ends. In germline, CDR1 is MNHNS, CDR2 SASEGT. CDR3 DNA sequence: TGTGCCAGCAGGACAGTTCATGAGCAGTTCTTC. Translating it yields CASRTVHEQFF.

This rearrangement joins TRBV19 to TRBJ2-1, with a tentative D call TRBD1 (5 bases). Germline CDR1 reads LNHDA; CDR2 reads SQIVND (reference sequence). V lost 3 bases, J lost 0 bases, and 12 bases lay in between. The CDR3 extends over 16 amino acids. The CDR3 region has the DNA TGTGCCAGTAGTATCCAGGGTCGAAGCTCCTACAATGAGCAGTTCTTC. It is translated as CASSIQGRSSYNEQFF.

This chain links TRBV5-4 with TRBJ1-2; no reliable D call. From germline, CDR1 is SGHNT and CDR2 YYREEE (reference sequence). The CDR3 length is 12 residues. V was clipped by 2 bases and J by 7 bases, with 9 bases between them. The CDR3 reads CASSLPTFGYTF. Here the CDR3 DNA reads TGTGCCAGCAGCTTACCTACATTTGGCTACACCTTC.

This chain uses TRBV2 with TRBJ2-7; D is perhaps TRBD2 (6 bases). This CDR3 contains 14 residues. The germline V and J ends were trimmed by 4 bases and 2 bases, with 12 bases remaining between them. Germline V lookup: CDR1 SNHLY, CDR2 FYNNEI. CDR3 in amino acids: CASSAGGRPYEQYF. The CDR3 DNA is TGTGCCAGCAGTGCCGGGGGAAGGCCCTACGAGCAGTACTTC. The full variable domain, with the rest looked up from reference TRBV2 and TRBJ2-7, is EPEVTQTPSHQVTQMGQEVILRCVPISNHLYFYWYRQILGQKVEFLVSFYNNEISEKSEIFDDQFSVERPDGSNFTLKIRSTKLEDSAMYFCASSAGGRPYEQYFGPGTRLTVT.

The V and J genes are TRBV2 and TRBJ1-5; D unresolved. Germline CDR1 and CDR2: SNHLY and FYNNEI. CDR3 length: 13 amino acids. Trimming pared 5 bases from V and 3 bases from J, leaving 8 bases between. The CDR3 here is CASSLGNNQPQHF. DNA of the CDR3: TGTGCCAGCAGTTTGGGGAACAATCAGCCCCAGCATTTT.

The J gene is TRBJ2-5, the V gene TRBV10-3; D is perhaps TRBD1 or TRBD2 (5 bases each). Looked up from germline, CDR1 is ENHRY and CDR2 is SYGVKD. This CDR3 spans 16 amino acids. V was cut by 0 bases and J by 4 bases, with 15 bases left in between. This CDR3 is CAISESFGGSGETQYF. The CDR3 DNA reads as TGTGCCATCAGTGAGTCTTTTGGGGGTTCGGGAGAGACCCAGTACTTC.

As DNA, the CDR3 is TGTGCCAGCAGTTTAATGTTTGGGGGATACTCCTACGAGCAGTACTTC. Amino acid sequence: CASSLMFGGYSYEQYF. The gene calls are TRBV27 and TRBJ2-7; D may be TRBD1 or TRBD2 (5 bases each). From germline, CDR1 is MNHEY and CDR2 SMNVEV (reference sequence). The CDR3 is 16 residues long. V was pared by 2 bases and J by 0 bases, with 14 bases between.

The CDR3 spells CASSLFGDPGELFF. For the CDR3, the DNA is TGTGCCAGCAGTTTATTCGGTGATCCCGGGGAGCTGTTTTTT. V and J are TRBV27 and TRBJ2-2, with no clear D. Trimming removed 1 base at V and 6 bases at J, with 9 bases between. CDR3 length equals 14 residues. Germline CDR1 MNHEY, CDR2 SMNVEV (reference sequence).

The chain is built from TRBV18 and TRBJ2-2; TRBD1 matches at 8 bases. Unmatched junction bases numbered 5, after V lost 5 bases and J lost 3 bases. The CDR3 sequence is 15 residues long. The V gene's germline CDR1 is KGHSH and CDR2 LQKENI. The DNA of the CDR3 is TGTGCCAGCTCATCTCAGGGGGCTTACACCGGGGAGCTGTTTTTT. Its translation: CASSSQGAYTGELFF.

This clone was seen a few times. This rearrangement joins TRBV4-3 to TRBJ2-7; D might be TRBD1 (6 bases). The germline CDR1 and CDR2 sequences are LGHNA and YSLEER. The V and J ends lost 1 base and 3 bases respectively, with 16 bases between them. This CDR3 spans 16 amino acids. In DNA form, the CDR3 reads TGCGCCAGCAGCCAAGGGCCAGGGGTGGCGGTCTACGAGCAGTACTTC. Protein product: CASSQGPGVAVYEQYF.

The chain is built from TRBV27 and TRBJ2-5; D could derive from TRBD1 or TRBD2 (5 bases each). The germline gives CDR1 MNHEY, CDR2 SMNVEV (reference sequence). The CDR3 length is 16 residues. Trimming shortened V by 2 bases and J by 3 bases, and 16 bases separated the two germline ends. CDR3 protein: CASSLGGPGTKETQYF. The DNA for the CDR3 is TGTGCCAGCAGTTTAGGGGGTCCAGGGACGAAAGAGACCCAGTACTTC.

The rearrangement uses TRBV27 and TRBJ2-1; 10 positions match TRBD2. V lost 5 bases and J lost 7; bases outside the gene matches: 8. Germline CDR1 reads MNHEY; CDR2 reads SMNVEV (reference sequence). This CDR3 is 15 amino acids long. CDR3 protein: CASSLAGAWGNEQFF. CDR3 nucleotide sequence: TGTGCCAGCAGTCTAGCGGGAGCGTGGGGGAATGAGCAGTTCTTC.

The chain carries TRBV7-3 and TRBJ2-2, with 8 bases matching TRBD1. The germline V gene has CDR1 SGHTA and CDR2 FQGTGA. The trim removed 5 bases at V and 6 bases at J, leaving 2 bases unmatched. This CDR3 has 13 residues. The CDR3 DNA sequence: TGTGCCAGCAGCCAACAGGGGGCCGGGGAGCTGTTTTTT. Protein product: CASSQQGAGELFF.

Relative to its sample, this clone is medium-sized. This chain connects TRBV6-5 to TRBJ1-3; D possibly corresponds to TRBD1 (5 bases). This CDR3 region has 13 residues. Germline CDR1 and CDR2: MNHEY and SVGAGI. V lost 6 bases, J lost 2 bases, and 8 bases lay in between. The CDR3, as DNA: TGTGCCAGCAGGGCGGGGGCTGGAAACACCATATATTTT. Amino acid sequence: CASRAGAGNTIYF.

CDR3 sequence: CASSQDDRMGAFF. The CDR3 DNA reads TGCGCCAGCAGCCAAGATGACAGAATGGGGGCTTTCTTT. The genes are TRBV4-3 and TRBJ1-1, with D possibly being TRBD1 (5 bases). Trimming pared 0 bases from V and 11 bases from J, leaving 13 bases between. Per the germline V gene, CDR1 is LGHNA and CDR2 is YSLEER. CDR3 length: 13 residues.

The V and J genes are TRBV4-2 and TRBJ2-2; TRBD2 agrees at 8 bases. After removal of 1 base from V and 2 bases from J, the junction contained 9 bases not matched to a gene. Germline lookup yields CDR1 LGHNA and CDR2 YNFKEQ. CDR3 size: 18 residues. For the CDR3, the DNA is TGTGCCAGCAGCCAAGGTCAAATGGCGGGAGGCAACACCGGGGAGCTGTTTTTT. It is translated as CASSQGQMAGGNTGELFF.

This clone was counted only a few times. This chain joins TRBV5-4 and TRBJ1-1; D unresolved. CDR1 is SGHNT and CDR2 is YYREEE in the germline V gene (reference sequence). Trimming took off 0 bases at V and 5 bases at J, with 8 bases between the two ends. This CDR3 contains 13 residues. Written as DNA, the CDR3 is TGTGCCAGCAGCTTGGGTGGGATGACTGAAGCTTTCTTT. Its translation: CASSLGGMTEAFF.

The chain uses TRBV7-3 and TRBJ2-4; maybe TRBD1 (5 bases). The V gene lost 1 base and the J gene lost 6 bases, with 13 bases spanning the gap. Germline-derived CDR1 and CDR2 are SGHTA and FQGTGA. The CDR3 length is 15 residues. CDR3 sequence reads: CASSLNPGPTNIQYF. CDR3 coding DNA: TGTGCCAGCAGCTTAAATCCAGGGCCCACAAACATTCAGTACTTC.

The chain recombines TRBV10-3 with TRBJ1-5, with D perhaps TRBD1 (6 bases). The CDR3 covers 13 residues. V was pared by 11 bases and J by 3 bases, with 14 bases between. Germline CDR1 ENHRY, CDR2 SYGVKD. The CDR3 sequence: CASRQGHNQPQHF. The CDR3 DNA reads TGTGCCTCCAGGCAGGGGCACAATCAGCCCCAGCATTTT.

This clone was observed once. CDR3 nucleotide sequence: TGTGCCAGCAGCTCTCTATTGGGCGGGAGGACAGATACGCAGTATTTT. Translation gives CASSSLLGGRTDTQYF. V is TRBV28 and J is TRBJ2-3; 8 bases are shared with TRBD2. The V gene end was trimmed by 6 bases and the J gene end by 3 bases; junction bases not matched to a gene: 11. The CDR3 extends over 16 amino acids. Germline lookup yields CDR1 MDHEN and CDR2 SYDVKM. The whole variable domain, remainder taken from reference TRBV28 and TRBJ2-3, is DVKVTQSSRYLVKRTGEKVFLECVQDMDHENMFWYRQDPGLGLRLIYFSYDVKMKEKGDIPEGYSVSREKKERFSLILESASTNQTSMYLCASSSLLGGRTDTQYFGPGTRLTVL.

The rearrangement links TRBV30 to TRBJ1-6, with 7 positions matching TRBD1. CDR1 and CDR2 (germline): GTSNPN, SVGIG (reference sequence). This CDR3 region has 13 residues. The CDR3: CAQGVSYNSPLHF. The CDR3 nucleotides read TGTGCTCAGGGGGTGTCCTATAATTCACCCCTCCACTTT.